This is a list of T cell receptor beta chains from one sample in a study of response to subunit inactivated influenza vaccine. TCRdb re-analysed the RT-PCR reads in MiXCR, keeping a single row per CDR3 protein. This sample yields 590,000 or so distinct CDR3 sequences, of which approximately 14% are seen a single time; 7.6% belongs to the top ten. Source: PBMCs from blood, taken approximately 15 days before vaccination. These receptors all stem from a man in his fifties or sixties who received an inactivated influenza vaccine. Both conserved end residues are part of each CDR3. Fields, in order: D gene, V gene, CDR3 length, clone size, J gene, CDR3 protein, CDR3 DNA. D genes are given only for firm matches. Size tells how often a clone was seen (once, few, many) or the class of an expanded clone, and some rows leave it out.

d_gene: TRBD1; v_gene: TRBV3-1; len: 15; abundance: many; j_gene: TRBJ1-4; CDR3aa: CASSQDRTGNEKLFF; CDR3nt: TGTGCCAGCAGCCAAGATCGGACAGGGAATGAAAAACTGTTTTTT
d_gene: .; v_gene: TRBV20-1; len: 15; abundance: .; j_gene: TRBJ1-1; CDR3aa: CSARGGAGEGTEAFF; CDR3nt: TGCAGTGCTAGAGGGGGCGCAGGGGAGGGTACTGAAGCTTTCTTT
d_gene: .; v_gene: TRBV27; len: 13; abundance: few; j_gene: TRBJ2-7; CDR3aa: CASSFGRMSEQYF; CDR3nt: TGTGCCAGCAGTTTTGGTAGGATGAGCGAGCAGTACTTC
d_gene: .; v_gene: TRBV20-1; len: 14; abundance: many; j_gene: TRBJ2-1; CDR3aa: CRGVVGHLHNEQFF; CDR3nt: TGCAGGGGGGTAGTAGGACACCTCCACAATGAGCAGTTCTTC
d_gene: .; v_gene: TRBV13; len: 15; abundance: few; j_gene: TRBJ2-5; CDR3aa: CASSLGGGRRETQYF; CDR3nt: TGTGCCAGCAGCTTAGGCGGGGGCCGACGTGAGACCCAGTACTTC
d_gene: .; v_gene: TRBV10-3; len: 13; abundance: .; j_gene: TRBJ1-1; CDR3aa: CAIKDQPNTEAFF; CDR3nt: TGTGCCATCAAGGACCAGCCGAACACTGAAGCTTTCTTT
d_gene: .; v_gene: TRBV12-3/TRBV12-4; len: 14; abundance: many; j_gene: TRBJ2-2; CDR3aa: CASSPPGNTGELFF; CDR3nt: TGTGCCAGCAGTCCTCCGGGCAACACCGGGGAGCTGTTTTTT
d_gene: .; v_gene: TRBV12-3/TRBV12-4; len: 14; abundance: few; j_gene: TRBJ1-4; CDR3aa: CASSSLLQNEKLFF; CDR3nt: TGTGCCAGCAGTTCTCTTCTACAGAATGAAAAACTGTTTTTT
d_gene: TRBD1; v_gene: TRBV7-3; len: 16; abundance: .; j_gene: TRBJ2-1; CDR3aa: CASSTRAGQGYNEQFF; CDR3nt: TGTGCCAGCAGCACCCGAGCGGGACAGGGCTACAATGAGCAGTTCTTC
d_gene: TRBD2; v_gene: TRBV5-6; len: 15; abundance: .; j_gene: TRBJ2-3; CDR3aa: CASTRLAGDRDTQYF; CDR3nt: TGTGCCAGCACCAGACTAGCGGGAGATCGGGATACGCAGTATTTT
d_gene: .; v_gene: TRBV6-6; len: 12; abundance: many; j_gene: TRBJ2-1; CDR3aa: CASSYPLNEQFF; CDR3nt: TGTGCCAGCAGTTACCCCCTCAATGAGCAGTTCTTC
d_gene: TRBD2; v_gene: TRBV11-2; len: 18; abundance: many; j_gene: TRBJ2-3; CDR3aa: CASSLGGLAGGSRDTQYF; CDR3nt: TGTGCCAGCAGCTTAGGGGGTTTAGCGGGGGGTTCCCGCGATACGCAGTATTTT
d_gene: .; v_gene: TRBV7-2; len: 15; abundance: many; j_gene: TRBJ2-1; CDR3aa: CASSSTGGAYNEQFF; CDR3nt: TGTGCCAGCAGTTCAACTGGGGGGGCTTACAATGAGCAGTTCTTC
d_gene: .; v_gene: TRBV15; len: 15; abundance: .; j_gene: TRBJ1-5; CDR3aa: CATSTFRGGNQPQHF; CDR3nt: TGTGCCACCAGCACATTTAGGGGGGGCAATCAGCCCCAGCATTTT
d_gene: .; v_gene: TRBV12-3/TRBV12-4; len: 14; abundance: few; j_gene: TRBJ2-7; CDR3aa: CASSLGTSLYEQYF; CDR3nt: TGTGCCAGCAGTTTGGGGACTTCACTCTACGAGCAGTACTTC
d_gene: .; v_gene: TRBV5-1; len: 15; abundance: .; j_gene: TRBJ2-7; CDR3aa: CASSFQGRALYEQYF; CDR3nt: TGCGCCAGCAGCTTCCAGGGGAGAGCTCTCTACGAGCAGTACTTC
d_gene: TRBD2; v_gene: TRBV6-5; len: 15; abundance: few; j_gene: TRBJ2-7; CDR3aa: CASSFTSGRNNEQYF; CDR3nt: TGTGCCAGCAGCTTTACTAGCGGGAGAAATAACGAGCAGTACTTC
d_gene: .; v_gene: TRBV29-1; len: 12; abundance: .; j_gene: TRBJ2-5; CDR3aa: CSGGVHGETQYF; CDR3nt: TGCAGTGGAGGGGTTCACGGAGAGACCCAGTACTTC